The sequence of this T cell receptor beta chain was determined in a study of shared clonotypes between healthy human individuals. Germline V CDR1 and CDR2: GTSNPN, SVGIG (reference sequence). This CDR3 region has 12 residues. This clone was observed a single time. Libraries were prepared by immunoSEQ multiplex PCR; TCRdb keeps only in-frame clonotypes and omits some of them. The profile shows 550,000 to 850,000 clones, approximately 74% of them singletons. This sequence originates from a woman in her 30s in good health. J is TRBJ1-4 and V is TRBV30; 8 bases agree with TRBD1. Sequenced material: memory CD4+ T cells sorted from blood. Described subset: CD45RA-negative fraction. The CDR3: CAATGGGEKLFF. CDR3 nucleotides: TGTGCTGCCACAGGGGGAGGAGAAAAACTGTTTTTT. The full variable domain, in which reference TRBV30 and TRBJ1-4 provide the parts outside the CDR3, is SQTIHQWPATLVQPVGSPLSLECTVEGTSNPNLYWYRQAAGRGLQLLFYSVGIGQISSEVPQNLSASRPQDRQFILSSKKLLLSDSGFYLCAATGGGEKLFFGSGTQLSVL.